Listed here are 5 T cell receptor beta chains from one sample, sequenced in a study of OX40 agonist ivuxolimab in advanced cancers. The assay was immunoSEQ multiplex PCR, and TCRdb's table has in-frame clones only and misses some. The sample has some 23,000 clones; about 80% are singletons. Sequenced here: CD4+ or CD8+ T cells sorted from blood, sampled in a trial of the OX40 agonist ivuxolimab. The receptors were gathered from an adult with an advanced solid tumor such as melanoma, head and neck, liver or kidney cancer.

This clone was picked up a small number of times. The gene calls are TRBV19 and TRBJ1-5; D unresolved. V lost 6 bases, J lost 1 base, and 13 bases lay in between. The CDR3 covers 15 residues. Germline V gives CDR1 LNHDA, CDR2 SQIVND (reference sequence). CDR3 DNA: TGTGCCAGTAGCCCGCGGCTAGAGAGCAATCAGCCCCAGCATTTT. This encodes CASSPRLESNQPQHF.

The chain combines TRBV18 with TRBJ2-7; D gene unclear. Germline V gene data show CDR1 as KGHSH and CDR2 as LQKENI. The CDR3 sequence is 13 residues long. Trimming took off 6 bases at V and 2 bases at J, with 11 bases between the two ends. The chain's CDR3 is CASSTVRTYEQYF. CDR3 DNA sequence: TGTGCCAGCTCGACCGTTAGGACCTACGAGCAGTACTTC.

This clone occurred once. V gene TRBV27 combines with J gene TRBJ2-3; D not resolved. Trimming took off 4 bases at V and 0 bases at J, with 11 bases between the two ends. Germline CDR1 is MNHEY and CDR2 is SMNVEV (reference sequence). The length of the CDR3 is 15 residues. The DNA of the CDR3 is TGTGCCAGCAGTTATACGCTGTCTAGCACAGATACGCAGTATTTT. Translated: CASSYTLSSTDTQYF.

The chain employs TRBV9 and TRBJ2-7, with 7 bases that match TRBD2. V lost 0 bases, J lost 7 bases, and 4 bases stayed unmatched. The CDR3 runs 13 residues. CDR1 is SGDLS, CDR2 YYNGEE, per germline. DNA of the CDR3: TGTGCCAGCAGCGTAGTCGGGGGAGGGGAGCAGTACTTC. Translation: CASSVVGGGEQYF. Drawing the rest from reference TRBV9 and TRBJ2-7, the complete variable domain is DSGVTQTPKHLITATGQRVTLRCSPRSGDLSVYWYQQSLDQGLQFLIQYYNGEERAKGNILERFSAQQFPDLHSELNLSSLELGDSALYFCASSVVGGGEQYFGPGTRLTVT.

The CDR3 DNA is TGTGCCAGCAGTCCGGCGGACAGGGTTGCTGAAGCTTTCTTT. Translated: CASSPADRVAEAFF. This chain joins TRBV6-1 and TRBJ1-1; 8 positions match TRBD1. Germline V gives CDR1 MNHNS, CDR2 SASEGT. This CDR3 is built from 14 residues. Unmatched junction bases numbered 8, after V lost 5 bases and J lost 6 bases.